Listed below are T cell receptor beta chains from one sample, sequenced in a study of T cell responses to AZD1222 COVID-19 vaccine. Sequenced by immunoSEQ multiplex PCR; TCRdb stores in-frame clones only, minus some. The data contain some 120,000 clones, about nine tenths of them seen just once; the ten biggest clones take up 6.5% to 9.5%. The sample was peripheral blood, taken on day 0 of AZD1222 vaccination. All receptors derive from an adult in good health. Both conserved end residues are part of each CDR3. Each record gives: V gene, J gene, D gene, CDR3 protein, CDR3 DNA. The D gene is left open where the match is weak.

TRBV19	TRBJ1-2	.	CASSIAGGNYGYTF	TGTGCCAGTAGTATAGCGGGCGGAAACTATGGCTACACCTTC
TRBV5-1	TRBJ1-4	.	CASSLDHRPTNEKLFF	TGCGCCAGCAGCTTGGACCACAGACCAACTAATGAAAAACTGTTTTTT
TRBV11-1	TRBJ2-3	.	CASSLFGRTDTQYF	TGTGCCAGCAGCTTATTCGGGAGAACAGATACGCAGTATTTT
TRBV28	TRBJ2-7	TRBD1	CASSLQGVYEQYF	TGTGCCAGCAGTTTACAGGGGGTCTACGAGCAGTACTTC
TRBV5-1	TRBJ2-3	TRBD2	CASSFLAGEGDTQYF	TGCGCCAGCAGCTTTCTAGCGGGGGAGGGAGATACGCAGTATTTT
TRBV7-3	TRBJ1-6	.	CASSSGNSPLHF	TGTGCCAGCAGCTCGGGCAATTCACCCCTCCACTTT
TRBV21-1	TRBJ2-2	.	CASAQLVANTGELFF	TGTGCCAGCGCCCAACTAGTCGCGAACACCGGGGAGCTGTTTTTT
TRBV5-1	TRBJ1-4	.	CASRFMDSNEKLFF	TGCGCCAGCAGGTTCATGGACTCCAATGAAAAACTGTTTTTT
TRBV5-4	TRBJ2-5	.	CASSSPGETQYF	TGTGCCAGCAGCTCCCCTGGAGAGACCCAGTACTTC
TRBV11-2	TRBJ1-2	.	CANSDGGNYGYTF	TGTGCCAACAGCGACGGAGGAAACTATGGCTACACCTTC
TRBV4-3	TRBJ1-5	.	CASSQGLRNQPQHF	TGCGCCAGCAGCCAAGGACTGAGAAATCAGCCCCAGCATTTT
TRBV28	TRBJ2-7	TRBD1	CASSTEPGQADYEQYF	TGTGCCAGCAGCACTGAACCGGGACAGGCCGACTACGAGCAGTACTTC
TRBV7-9	TRBJ1-5	.	CASSIPNQPQHF	TGTGCCAGCAGCATACCCAATCAGCCCCAGCATTTT
TRBV5-1	TRBJ2-7	.	CASSLSWAREQYF	TGCGCCAGCAGCTTGAGTTGGGCTCGGGAGCAGTACTTC
TRBV28	TRBJ2-7	.	CASRPQSYEQYF	TGTGCCAGCAGGCCGCAGTCCTACGAGCAGTACTTC
TRBV30	TRBJ1-6	TRBD1	CAWGGTANSPLHF	TGTGCCTGGGGCGGGACAGCAAATTCACCCCTCCACTTT